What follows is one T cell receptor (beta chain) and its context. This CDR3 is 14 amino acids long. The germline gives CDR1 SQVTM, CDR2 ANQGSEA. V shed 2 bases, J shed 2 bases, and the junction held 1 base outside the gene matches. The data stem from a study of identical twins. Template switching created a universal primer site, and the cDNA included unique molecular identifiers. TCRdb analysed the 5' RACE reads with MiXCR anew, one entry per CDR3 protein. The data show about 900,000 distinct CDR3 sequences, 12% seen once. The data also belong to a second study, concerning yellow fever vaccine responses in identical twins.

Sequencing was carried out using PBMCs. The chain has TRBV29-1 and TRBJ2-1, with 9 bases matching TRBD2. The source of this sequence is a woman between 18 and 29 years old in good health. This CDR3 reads CSVEPSGTYNEQFF. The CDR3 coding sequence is TGCAGCGTTGAACCTAGCGGGACCTACAATGAGCAGTTCTTC.